One TCR beta chain is described in this entry. Its antigen is unknown. The V and J ends lost 4 bases and 1 base, in that order; junction bases with no gene match: 14. This CDR3 comprises 18 residues. Germline V gene lookup returns CDR1 MGHRA and CDR2 YSYEKL. The sample belongs to a study of beta chain features in type 1 diabetes. Study-level results: Shorter TCRB CDR3s, moderately but significantly so, were found in Type 1 diabetes patients in all four CD4+ subsets. Patients with type 1 diabetes carried fewer insertions and had more deletions at their VDJ junctions.

Central memory, naive, regulatory and stem cell-like memory CD4+ cells were sorted by CD45RO/CCR7/CD25/CD127/CD95/CD27. Expressed TCRB transcripts were sequenced after all isolated RNA was converted to cDNA. Assay: immunoSEQ multiplex PCR; the TCRdb copy retains only in-frame clones and omits some. The sample consists of about 650,000 clones, around 12% of them appearing once. Sequences were obtained from naive CD4+ T cells from blood. J is TRBJ2-5 and V is TRBV4-1; 8 bases line up with TRBD2. This clonotype was obtained from a man aged 30 to 45 with type 1 diabetes. CDR3 bases: TGCGCCAGCAGCCTGGACTACGTAGCGGGGAGTCCCCAAGAGACCCAGTACTTC. This codes for CASSLDYVAGSPQETQYF.